This T cell receptor beta chain comes out of a study of cytomegalovirus exposure and HLA in healthy donors. Overall study findings and caveats: The authors later linked a missense DCLRE1C variant to TCR beta V- and J-gene trimming.

In the case of this clone: Antigen unknown.

Researchers ran the PCR with 60 Vbeta and 13 Jbeta primers. Sequenced by immunoSEQ multiplex PCR; TCRdb stores in-frame clones only, minus some. The sample holds 95,000 to 150,000 clones, around two thirds seen once. V was shortened by 7 bases and J by 9 bases, with 16 bases between the two germline ends. The V gene's germline CDR1 is LNHDA and CDR2 SQIVND (reference sequence). There are 13 residues in the CDR3. What was sequenced was PBMCs. The chain links TRBV19 to TRBJ1-5; possible D gene TRBD1, 6 bases. The receptor comes from a woman in her thirties or forties in good health and CMV-seropositive. CDR3 loop: CASTQGQHRPQHF. CDR3 bases: TGTGCCAGTACCCAGGGACAACATAGGCCCCAGCATTTT. Variable domain in full (rest from reference TRBV19 and TRBJ1-5): DGGITQSPKYLFRKEGQNVTLSCEQNLNHDAMYWYRQDPGQGLRLIYYSQIVNDFQKGDIAEGYSVSREKKESFPLTVTSAQKNPTAFYLCASTQGQHRPQHFGDGTRLSIL.